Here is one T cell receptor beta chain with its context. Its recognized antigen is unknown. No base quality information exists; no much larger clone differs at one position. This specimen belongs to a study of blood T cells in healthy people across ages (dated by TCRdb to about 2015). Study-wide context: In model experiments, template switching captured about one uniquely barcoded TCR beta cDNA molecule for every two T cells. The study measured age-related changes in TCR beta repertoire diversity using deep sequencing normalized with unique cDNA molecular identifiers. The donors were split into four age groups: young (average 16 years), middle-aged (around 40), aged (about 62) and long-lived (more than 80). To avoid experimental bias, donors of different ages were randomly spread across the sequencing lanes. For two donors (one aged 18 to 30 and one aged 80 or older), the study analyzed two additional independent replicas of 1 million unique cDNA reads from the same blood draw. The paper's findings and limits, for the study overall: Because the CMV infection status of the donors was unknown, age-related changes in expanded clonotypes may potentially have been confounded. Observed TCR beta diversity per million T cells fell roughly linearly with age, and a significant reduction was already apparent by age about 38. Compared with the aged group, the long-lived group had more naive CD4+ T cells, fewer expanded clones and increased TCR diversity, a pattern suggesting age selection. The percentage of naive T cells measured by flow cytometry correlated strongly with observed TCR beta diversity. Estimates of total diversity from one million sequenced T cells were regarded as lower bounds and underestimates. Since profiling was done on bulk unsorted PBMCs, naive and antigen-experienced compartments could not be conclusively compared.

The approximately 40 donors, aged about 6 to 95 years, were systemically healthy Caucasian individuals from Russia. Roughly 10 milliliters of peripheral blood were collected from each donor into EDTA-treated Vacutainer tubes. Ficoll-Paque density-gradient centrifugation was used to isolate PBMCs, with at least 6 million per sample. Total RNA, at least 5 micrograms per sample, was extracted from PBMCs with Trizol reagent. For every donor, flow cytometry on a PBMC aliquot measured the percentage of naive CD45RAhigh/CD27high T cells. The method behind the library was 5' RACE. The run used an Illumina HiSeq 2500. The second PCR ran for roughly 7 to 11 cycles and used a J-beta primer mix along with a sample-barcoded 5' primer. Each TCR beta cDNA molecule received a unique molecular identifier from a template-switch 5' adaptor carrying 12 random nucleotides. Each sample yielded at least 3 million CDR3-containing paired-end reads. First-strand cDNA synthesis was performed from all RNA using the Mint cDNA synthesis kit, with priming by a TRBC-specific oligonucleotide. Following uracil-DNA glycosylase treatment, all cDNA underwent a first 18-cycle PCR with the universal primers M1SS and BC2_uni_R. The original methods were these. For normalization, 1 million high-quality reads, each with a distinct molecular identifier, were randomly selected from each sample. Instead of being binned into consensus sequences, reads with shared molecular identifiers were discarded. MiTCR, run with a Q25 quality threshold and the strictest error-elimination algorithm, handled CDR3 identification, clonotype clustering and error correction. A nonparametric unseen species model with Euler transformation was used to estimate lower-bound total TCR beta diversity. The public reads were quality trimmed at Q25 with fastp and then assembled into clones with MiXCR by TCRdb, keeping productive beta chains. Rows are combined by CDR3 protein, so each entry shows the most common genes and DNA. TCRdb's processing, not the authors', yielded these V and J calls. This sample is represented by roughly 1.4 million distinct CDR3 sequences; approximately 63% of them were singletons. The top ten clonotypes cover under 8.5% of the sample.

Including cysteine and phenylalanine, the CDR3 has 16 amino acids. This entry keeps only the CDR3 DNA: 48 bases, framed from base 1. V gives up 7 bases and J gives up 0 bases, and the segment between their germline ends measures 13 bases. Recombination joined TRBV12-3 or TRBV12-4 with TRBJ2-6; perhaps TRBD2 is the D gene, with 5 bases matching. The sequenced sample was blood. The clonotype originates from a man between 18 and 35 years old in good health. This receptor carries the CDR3 CASIRGFSSGANVLTF. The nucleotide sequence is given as TGTGCCAGCATCCGGGGTTTCTCCTCTGGGGCCAACGTCCTGACTTTC.